The rows below give T cell receptor beta chains drawn from one sample of a study of Ad26.COV2.S vaccination and SARS-CoV-2 variants. Clones were read by immunoSEQ multiplex PCR, and TCRdb kept only the in-frame ones, dropping some. The sample includes about 250,000 clones, more than 70% of them seen just once. The sequencing used peripheral blood, collected in a trial of Ad26.COV2.S vaccine versus placebo. These receptors all stem from a person aged 18 to 59 who received the Ad26.COV2.S COVID-19 vaccine or a placebo. CDR3s include the opening cysteine and the closing phenylalanine or tryptophan. The order of the fields is D gene, J gene, clone size, V gene, CDR3 length, CDR3 DNA, CDR3 protein. D genes are given only for firm matches. Clone size is shown for a subset of rows, as once, few, many or a class of expanded clone.

D gene: TRBD2
J gene: TRBJ2-3
clone size: once
V gene: TRBV11-2
CDR3 length: 17
CDR3 DNA: TGTGCCAGCAGCCCCAAGGGAGGGTACTCAGGCACAGATACGCAGTATTTT
CDR3 protein: CASSPKGGYSGTDTQYF

D gene: .
J gene: TRBJ1-2
clone size: .
V gene: TRBV27
CDR3 length: 12
CDR3 DNA: TGTGCCAGCAGCACAGGGAACTATGGCTACACCTTC
CDR3 protein: CASSTGNYGYTF

D gene: TRBD2
J gene: TRBJ2-7
clone size: .
V gene: TRBV27
CDR3 length: 12
CDR3 DNA: TGTGCCAGCCGGGACTACTCCTACGAGCAGTACTTC
CDR3 protein: CASRDYSYEQYF

D gene: TRBD2
J gene: TRBJ2-2
clone size: .
V gene: TRBV10-3
CDR3 length: 16
CDR3 DNA: TGTGCCACCAGACTAGCGGGAGTGGACAACACCGGGGAGCTGTTTTTT
CDR3 protein: CATRLAGVDNTGELFF

D gene: TRBD2
J gene: TRBJ2-1
clone size: .
V gene: TRBV7-6
CDR3 length: 15
CDR3 DNA: TGTGCCAGCAGCCTGGTAGCGGGGGGCTACAATGAGCAGTTCTTC
CDR3 protein: CASSLVAGGYNEQFF

D gene: .
J gene: TRBJ2-1
clone size: .
V gene: TRBV27
CDR3 length: 13
CDR3 DNA: TGTGCCAGCAGCCCGGAGTACGGCAATGAGCAGTTCTTC
CDR3 protein: CASSPEYGNEQFF

D gene: TRBD1
J gene: TRBJ1-2
clone size: .
V gene: TRBV7-8
CDR3 length: 13
CDR3 DNA: TGTGCCAGCAGCCGGCAGGGGGACTATGGCTACACCTTC
CDR3 protein: CASSRQGDYGYTF

D gene: TRBD1
J gene: TRBJ1-6
clone size: .
V gene: TRBV5-1
CDR3 length: 14
CDR3 DNA: TGCGCCAGTAGACAGGGGGCCAATAATTCACCCCTCCACTTT
CDR3 protein: CASRQGANNSPLHF

D gene: TRBD2
J gene: TRBJ2-3
clone size: .
V gene: TRBV6-2/TRBV6-3
CDR3 length: 17
CDR3 DNA: TGTGCCAGCAGTTACTATCTACGCGGGGGGAGCACAGATACGCAGTATTTT
CDR3 protein: CASSYYLRGGSTDTQYF

D gene: TRBD2
J gene: TRBJ2-7
clone size: .
V gene: TRBV6-6
CDR3 length: 18
CDR3 DNA: TGTGCCAGCAGTCGGACTAGCGGGAGAGGTTCATGGGTCTACGAGCAGTACTTC
CDR3 protein: CASSRTSGRGSWVYEQYF

D gene: TRBD1
J gene: TRBJ1-1
clone size: .
V gene: TRBV6-1
CDR3 length: 14
CDR3 DNA: TGTGCCAGCAGTGACGGACAGGGGGCGGCTGAAGCTTTCTTT
CDR3 protein: CASSDGQGAAEAFF

D gene: TRBD1
J gene: TRBJ1-1
clone size: .
V gene: TRBV12-3/TRBV12-4
CDR3 length: 13
CDR3 DNA: TGTGCCAGCAGTTTAAAAGGGACAGGGCTGGCTTTCTTT
CDR3 protein: CASSLKGTGLAFF

D gene: TRBD1
J gene: TRBJ2-2
clone size: .
V gene: TRBV6-5
CDR3 length: 14
CDR3 DNA: TGTGCCAGCAGTTCGGGACAGGGGGCCGGGGAGCTGTTTTTT
CDR3 protein: CASSSGQGAGELFF

D gene: .
J gene: TRBJ1-2
clone size: .
V gene: TRBV11-2
CDR3 length: 13
CDR3 DNA: TGTGCCAGCAGCTTAGATCAGAACTATGGCTACACCTTC
CDR3 protein: CASSLDQNYGYTF

D gene: TRBD1
J gene: TRBJ2-7
clone size: .
V gene: TRBV11-2
CDR3 length: 14
CDR3 DNA: TGTGCCAGCAGCGTGGCAGGGGGCAAGTACGAGCAGTACTTC
CDR3 protein: CASSVAGGKYEQYF

D gene: TRBD1
J gene: TRBJ1-6
clone size: .
V gene: TRBV6-5
CDR3 length: 15
CDR3 DNA: TGTGCCAGCAGTTCCCTGGGACAGGGAAATTCACCCCTCCACTTT
CDR3 protein: CASSSLGQGNSPLHF

D gene: .
J gene: TRBJ2-1
clone size: .
V gene: TRBV5-1
CDR3 length: 12
CDR3 DNA: TGCGCCAGCAGCTTTACAGGGATGGGGCAGTTCTTC
CDR3 protein: CASSFTGMGQFF

D gene: .
J gene: TRBJ1-2
clone size: .
V gene: TRBV30
CDR3 length: 15
CDR3 DNA: TGTGCCTGGAGTGTACGGGGGCCCCCTAACTATGGCTACACCTTC
CDR3 protein: CAWSVRGPPNYGYTF

D gene: .
J gene: TRBJ1-5
clone size: .
V gene: TRBV18
CDR3 length: 16
CDR3 DNA: TGTGCCAGCTCACCGAAGCGGCATTATAGCAATCAGCCCCAGCATTTT
CDR3 protein: CASSPKRHYSNQPQHF

D gene: .
J gene: TRBJ1-4
clone size: .
V gene: TRBV6-2/TRBV6-3
CDR3 length: 15
CDR3 DNA: TGTGCCAGCAGTTCAAGACGGCACCTTAATGAAAAACTGTTTTTT
CDR3 protein: CASSSRRHLNEKLFF

D gene: .
J gene: TRBJ1-4
clone size: .
V gene: TRBV27
CDR3 length: 11
CDR3 DNA: TGTGCCAGCGGTCGCTTGGAAAAACTGTTTTTT
CDR3 protein: CASGRLEKLFF

D gene: TRBD1
J gene: TRBJ1-4
clone size: .
V gene: TRBV4-2
CDR3 length: 18
CDR3 DNA: TGTGCCAGCAGCCAAGAAGCGACAGGGGCCGCGGGGTATGAAAAACTGTTTTTT
CDR3 protein: CASSQEATGAAGYEKLFF

D gene: TRBD1
J gene: TRBJ2-1
clone size: .
V gene: TRBV10-3
CDR3 length: 16
CDR3 DNA: TGTGCCATCAGTCCAAGGGACAGTCCGCAGTACAATGAGCAGTTCTTC
CDR3 protein: CAISPRDSPQYNEQFF

D gene: TRBD2
J gene: TRBJ2-7
clone size: .
V gene: TRBV28
CDR3 length: 16
CDR3 DNA: TGTGCCAGCAGTTTATGGGGACTAGCGGGAAGCTACGAGCAGTACTTC
CDR3 protein: CASSLWGLAGSYEQYF

D gene: TRBD1
J gene: TRBJ2-7
clone size: .
V gene: TRBV7-8
CDR3 length: 15
CDR3 DNA: TGTGCCAGCAGCCCCCGGACAGGGGGAGGTGACGAGCAGTACTTC
CDR3 protein: CASSPRTGGGDEQYF

D gene: TRBD2
J gene: TRBJ2-3
clone size: once
V gene: TRBV7-2
CDR3 length: 16
CDR3 DNA: TGTGCCAGCAGCTTATTTTCAGCGGGGGGAACAGATACGCAGTATTTT
CDR3 protein: CASSLFSAGGTDTQYF

D gene: .
J gene: TRBJ1-1
clone size: few
V gene: TRBV19
CDR3 length: 14
CDR3 DNA: TGTGCCAGTAGTATCCGGGGGGCACTCGGGGCAGCTTTCTTT
CDR3 protein: CASSIRGALGAAFF

D gene: .
J gene: TRBJ1-6
clone size: few
V gene: TRBV30
CDR3 length: 13
CDR3 DNA: TGTGCCTTCTTCGACGGTTTTAATTCACCCCTCCACTTT
CDR3 protein: CAFFDGFNSPLHF

D gene: TRBD2
J gene: TRBJ2-2
clone size: .
V gene: TRBV7-6
CDR3 length: 17
CDR3 DNA: TGTGCCAGCAGCTTGGGACTAGCGGGGGGGCAGACCGGGGAGCTGTTTTTT
CDR3 protein: CASSLGLAGGQTGELFF

D gene: .
J gene: TRBJ2-7
clone size: .
V gene: TRBV11-2
CDR3 length: 17
CDR3 DNA: TGTGCCAGCAGCTTAGTCTTTGGGACGGCCTTCACCTACGAGCAGTACTTC
CDR3 protein: CASSLVFGTAFTYEQYF

D gene: TRBD2
J gene: TRBJ2-4
clone size: .
V gene: TRBV7-4
CDR3 length: 19
CDR3 DNA: TGTGCCAGCAGCCCGCCAGCGGGGTCTCGGACCTTAGCCAAAAACATTCAGTACTTC
CDR3 protein: CASSPPAGSRTLAKNIQYF

D gene: TRBD1
J gene: TRBJ1-1
clone size: .
V gene: TRBV11-2
CDR3 length: 14
CDR3 DNA: TGTGCCAGCAGTTTCGGGACAGGGAACACTGAAGCTTTCTTT
CDR3 protein: CASSFGTGNTEAFF

D gene: TRBD1
J gene: TRBJ2-7
clone size: once
V gene: TRBV4-1
CDR3 length: 14
CDR3 DNA: TGCGCCAGCGGCTGGGACAGGAGCTCCTACGAGCAGTACTTC
CDR3 protein: CASGWDRSSYEQYF

D gene: .
J gene: TRBJ2-2
clone size: .
V gene: TRBV2
CDR3 length: 15
CDR3 DNA: TGTGCCAGCAGGGGGACGGGGGTTAACACCGGGGAGCTGTTTTTT
CDR3 protein: CASRGTGVNTGELFF

D gene: TRBD2
J gene: TRBJ2-3
clone size: .
V gene: TRBV5-1
CDR3 length: 18
CDR3 DNA: TGCGCCAGCAGCCTCGGGTGGACTAGCGGAACTAGCACAGATACGCAGTATTTT
CDR3 protein: CASSLGWTSGTSTDTQYF

D gene: TRBD2
J gene: TRBJ2-5
clone size: .
V gene: TRBV3-1/TRBV3-2
CDR3 length: 16
CDR3 DNA: TGTGCCAGCAGCCCCTGGGATAGCGGGATACAGGAGACCCAGTACTTC
CDR3 protein: CASSPWDSGIQETQYF

D gene: .
J gene: TRBJ1-2
clone size: .
V gene: TRBV9
CDR3 length: 21
CDR3 DNA: TGTGCCAGCAGCGTCTCTTCTTCCAACGGGCGAGGTTGGACTTCATACTATGGCTACACCTTC
CDR3 protein: CASSVSSSNGRGWTSYYGYTF

D gene: TRBD1
J gene: TRBJ2-6
clone size: once
V gene: TRBV11-2
CDR3 length: 16
CDR3 DNA: TGTGCCAGCAGCTTATTAGGGGGCGCTGGGGCCAACGTCCTGACTTTC
CDR3 protein: CASSLLGGAGANVLTF

D gene: .
J gene: TRBJ1-2
clone size: few
V gene: TRBV6-5
CDR3 length: 15
CDR3 DNA: TGTGCCAGCAGTTACTCGTCGGGGCCCAACTATGGCTACACCTTC
CDR3 protein: CASSYSSGPNYGYTF

D gene: .
J gene: TRBJ2-3
clone size: .
V gene: TRBV19
CDR3 length: 15
CDR3 DNA: TGTGCCAGTACCCCGGGGGCAACGCAGGGAGATACGCAGTATTTT
CDR3 protein: CASTPGATQGDTQYF

D gene: .
J gene: TRBJ1-6
clone size: once
V gene: TRBV13
CDR3 length: 14
CDR3 DNA: TGTGCCAGCACCCAGAGGGGGGCCCCTTCACCCCTCCACTTT
CDR3 protein: CASTQRGAPSPLHF